The 21 T cell receptor beta chains reported below all come from one sample, sequenced in a study of OX40 agonist ivuxolimab in advanced cancers. Profiled with immunoSEQ multiplex PCR; TCRdb holds only in-frame clones, not every one. The sample shows some 70,000 clones, 91% of them seen only once. Sequenced material: CD4+ or CD8+ T cells sorted from blood, taken in a trial of the OX40 agonist ivuxolimab. The receptors derive from an adult with an advanced solid tumor such as melanoma, head and neck, liver or kidney cancer.

This chain links TRBV5-1 with TRBJ2-5; D gene ambiguous. The CDR3 is 14 amino acids. The germline V gene encodes CDR1 SGHRS and CDR2 YFSETQ. V lost 1 base, J lost 2 bases, and 9 bases lay in between. CDR3: CASSLRPGQETQYF. As DNA, the CDR3 is TGCGCCAGCAGCTTGAGGCCAGGACAAGAGACCCAGTACTTC.

CDR3 DNA: TGTGCCAGCAGCGTCTCCGCGGGACTAGCAAATGAGCAGTTCTTC. It codes for CASSVSAGLANEQFF. V gene TRBV7-3 combines with J gene TRBJ2-1; TRBD2 matches at 9 bases. The length of the CDR3 is 15 residues. Germline V gene data show CDR1 as SGHTA and CDR2 as FQGTGA. With 5 bases clipped from V and 7 bases from J, the junction kept 9 bases outside the gene matches.

This chain uses TRBV23-1 with TRBJ2-3; TRBD1 or TRBD2 may be the D gene (6 bases each). TRBV23-1 is sorted into the ORF group, with uncertain function. The V end lost 8 bases, the J end lost 3 bases, and 18 bases lay between the germline ends. The CDR3 consists of 15 residues. This CDR3 is CASFQWGRGTDTQYF. DNA of the CDR3: TGCGCCAGCTTTCAATGGGGGCGGGGAACAGATACGCAGTATTTT.

V and J are TRBV7-9 and TRBJ2-7; TRBD1 is a possible D gene (5 bases). V gave up 3 bases and J gave up 4 bases, with 7 bases separating them. The CDR3 consists of 12 residues. CDR1 is SEHNR and CDR2 is FQNEAQ in the germline V gene (reference sequence). The CDR3: CASSLTVYEQYF. The CDR3, as DNA: TGTGCCAGCAGCTTGACAGTTTACGAGCAGTACTTC.

The chain combines TRBV5-1 with TRBJ1-1; D unresolved. The CDR3 length is 11 residues. The V and J ends lost 5 bases and 4 bases respectively, with 6 bases between them. Germline assignment: CDR1 SGHRS and CDR2 YFSETQ. CDR3 region: CASRDGTEAFF. CDR3 bases: TGCGCCAGCAGGGATGGCACTGAAGCTTTCTTT. Drawing the rest from reference TRBV5-1 and TRBJ1-1, the complete variable domain is KAGVTQTPRYLIKTRGQQVTLSCSPISGHRSVSWYQQTPGQGLQFLFEYFSETQRNKGNFPGRFSGRQFSNSRSEMNVSTLELGDSALYLCASRDGTEAFFGQGTRLTVV.

The V call is TRBV7-8, the J call TRBJ2-1; 7 bases agree with TRBD2. Germline CDR1 reads SGHVS; CDR2 reads FQNEAQ. V dropped 1 base and J dropped 3; count of bases not matched to a gene: 3. This CDR3 is 15 amino acids long. This CDR3 reads CASSLDPSGYNEQFF. The CDR3 DNA follows: TGTGCCAGCAGCTTAGATCCTAGCGGCTACAATGAGCAGTTCTTC.

The genes are TRBV6-6 and TRBJ1-2, with D possibly TRBD1 on 5 matching bases. CDR1 and CDR2 from the germline V gene are MNHNY and SVGAGI (reference sequence). CDR3 length: 15 amino acids. V was cut by 4 bases and J by 2 bases, with 14 bases left in between. Here the CDR3 DNA reads TGTGCCAGCAGTTCCCCCGGGACGGGAAACTATGGCTACACCTTC. This translates into CASSSPGTGNYGYTF.

V is TRBV7-6 and J is TRBJ1-4, with TRBD1 as a possible D gene (5 bases). This CDR3 has 20 residues. Germline assignment: CDR1 SGHVS and CDR2 FNYEAQ. V lost 5 bases and J lost 0, with 25 bases in between. CDR3 in DNA: TGTGCCAGCAGCACCCGGTCAAGCCAGGGAGAGATGGCAACTAATGAAAAACTGTTTTTT. Residues: CASSTRSSQGEMATNEKLFF.

The chain links TRBV9 to TRBJ2-5; TRBD1 matches at 7 bases. CDR3 length equals 14 residues. J was trimmed by 5 bases and V by 4 bases; bases with no gene match: 8. Looked up from germline, CDR1 is SGDLS and CDR2 is YYNGEE. CDR3 DNA: TGTGCCAGCAGCATGGGAGACAGGGTGGAGACCCAGTACTTC. Translating it yields CASSMGDRVETQYF.

This sequence joins TRBV6-5 and TRBJ1-5; 11 bases map to TRBD1. Looked up from germline, CDR1 is MNHEY and CDR2 is SVGAGI. V shed 5 bases and J 7 bases; nucleotides not matched to a gene: 7. The CDR3 totals 15 residues. CDR3 in amino acids: CASSPRTGGEQPQHF. CDR3 DNA sequence: TGTGCCAGCAGTCCCCGGACAGGGGGCGAACAGCCCCAGCATTTT.

As concerns this clone: Different DNA sequences within this sample yield the same CDR3. The chain couples TRBV25-1 to TRBJ1-1; a possible D gene is TRBD1 (6 bases). CDR1 MGHDK and CDR2 SYGVNS come from the germline V gene. V was trimmed by 4 bases and J by 4 bases, leaving 16 bases between them. The CDR3 consists of 15 residues. DNA of the CDR3: TGTGCCAGCAGTGCACCAGACAGGCTGAGCACTGAAGCTTTCTTT. Translated, it gives CASSAPDRLSTEAFF. Filled out from reference TRBV25-1 and TRBJ1-1, the complete variable domain reads EADIYQTPRYLVIGTGKKITLECSQTMGHDKMYWYQQDPGMELHLIHYSYGVNSTEKGDLSSESTVSRIRTEHFPLTLESARPSHTSQYLCASSAPDRLSTEAFFGQGTRLTVV.

This clone showed up just a few times. This chain links TRBV9 with TRBJ2-2; no firm D call. Trimming removed 0 bases from V and 6 bases from J, with 9 bases in between. Germline V gene lookup returns CDR1 SGDLS and CDR2 YYNGEE. The CDR3 covers 14 residues. This CDR3 is CASSVDSGAGELFF. The CDR3, as DNA: TGTGCCAGCAGCGTAGATAGTGGGGCCGGGGAGCTGTTTTTT.

The rearrangement links TRBV18 to TRBJ2-7; TRBD2 might be the D (6 bases). CDR3 size: 14 residues. Between the trimmed V and J ends, which lost 4 bases and 8 bases, there was a span of 18 bases. CDR1 KGHSH and CDR2 LQKENI come from the germline V gene. The CDR3 sequence: CASSRDGTEGKQYF. The CDR3 region has the DNA TGTGCCAGCTCACGAGATGGGACGGAGGGTAAGCAGTACTTC.

The genes are TRBV7-3 and TRBJ2-1; D perhaps matches TRBD1 (5 bases). Germline V lookup: CDR1 SGHTA, CDR2 FQGTGA. This CDR3 is built from 14 residues. Trimming took 3 bases from V and 1 from J, leaving 7 bases between them. The CDR3 sequence: CASSFKGSYNEQFF. The CDR3, as DNA: TGTGCCAGCAGCTTCAAGGGGTCCTACAATGAGCAGTTCTTC. The variable domain in full, completed from reference TRBV7-3 and TRBJ2-1, reads GAGVSQTPSNKVTEKGKYVELRCDPISGHTALYWYRQSLGQGPEFLIYFQGTGAADDSGLPNDRFFAVRPEGSVSTLKIQRTERGDSAVYLCASSFKGSYNEQFFGPGTRLTVL.

The chain uses TRBV9 and TRBJ1-4, with a weak D call TRBD1 (5 bases). This CDR3 comprises 14 residues. V lost 3 bases to trimming and J lost 8 bases, with 14 bases between them. In germline, CDR1 is SGDLS, CDR2 YYNGEE. Here the CDR3 reads CASSAGRRGEKLFF. The CDR3 DNA reads TGTGCCAGCAGCGCGGGACGCCGTGGCGAAAAACTGTTTTTT.

This chain links TRBV23-1 with TRBJ1-4; D unresolved. TRBV23-1 is noted as an ORF with a role that remains uncertain. The CDR3 length is 17 residues. Deletions cut 0 bases from V and 3 bases from J, with 14 bases between. This CDR3 reads CASSQSRPRAANEKLFF. CDR3 DNA sequence: TGCGCCAGCAGTCAATCGAGGCCCCGAGCGGCTAATGAAAAACTGTTTTTT.

The rearrangement links TRBV5-6 to TRBJ2-7; weak D call: TRBD1 (5 bases). The CDR3 runs 13 residues. CDR1 and CDR2 (germline): SGHDT, YYEEEE. V dropped 5 bases and J dropped 2 bases, with 11 bases sitting between them. As DNA, the CDR3 is TGTGCCAGCAGTCATATCAGGGCCTACGAGCAGTACTTC. This encodes CASSHIRAYEQYF.

The chain employs TRBV4-1 and TRBJ2-7; D is ambiguous. This CDR3 has 14 residues. Germline V gene lookup returns CDR1 MGHRA and CDR2 YSYEKL. V lost 1 base to trimming and J lost 1 base, with 8 bases between them. The DNA for the CDR3 is TGCGCCAGCAGCCAAGGTGCGCCTTCCTACGAGCAGTACTTC. Amino acids: CASSQGAPSYEQYF.

This chain connects TRBV25-1 to TRBJ2-7; D call uncertain. Trimming took 4 bases from V and 10 from J, leaving 11 bases between them. CDR3 length: 11 residues. Per the germline V gene, CDR1 is MGHDK and CDR2 is SYGVNS. This CDR3 is CASSGTFVQYF. CDR3 DNA sequence: TGTGCCAGCAGTGGAACTTTTGTCCAGTACTTC.

The chain uses TRBV5-1 and TRBJ2-7; tentatively, D is TRBD1 (5 bases). Trimming stripped 4 bases from V and 0 bases from J, with 11 bases between. CDR1 is SGHRS, CDR2 YFSETQ, per germline. The CDR3 is made up of 14 amino acids. CDR3 sequence: CASSRDSSSYEQYF. The CDR3 DNA reads as TGCGCCAGCAGCCGAGACAGCAGCTCCTACGAGCAGTACTTC.

This chain links TRBV7-8 with TRBJ1-2, with D unresolved. Per the germline V gene, CDR1 is SGHVS and CDR2 is FQNEAQ. This CDR3 spans 13 amino acids. With 7 bases removed from V and 4 bases from J, the gap between germline ends came to 13 bases. The CDR3 DNA reads as TGTGCCAGCACCAAGGACCCAGGCTATGGCTACACCTTC. It codes for CASTKDPGYGYTF.